The 8 T cell receptor beta chains in this list originate from one sample, sequenced in a study of T cell repertoires in cytomegalovirus infection. What these receptors recognize is not known. TCRdb redid the calling of the reads with MiXCR, one entry per CDR3 protein. The sample lists approximately 730,000 distinct CDR3 sequences, around 35% occurring once. The sample consisted of cultured PBMCs, taken from culture after CMV antigen stimulation. Receptors were obtained from a human donor in good health (CMV status not recorded). Some clones in this sample may be carry-over from other donors' samples.

This clonotype appeared a few times. The V and J genes are TRBV2 and TRBJ1-2, with D uncertain. The V gene lost 4 bases and the J gene lost 2 bases, with 8 bases spanning the gap. The V gene's germline CDR1 is SNHLY and CDR2 FYNNEI. CDR3 size: 13 residues. CDR3 region: CASSGRKNYGYTF. CDR3 bases: TGTGCCAGCAGTGGCCGGAAGAACTATGGCTACACCTTC.

This clonotype was detected only a few times. V is TRBV12-5 and J is TRBJ2-7; D is uncertain. V was cut by 8 bases and J by 5 bases, with 16 bases left in between. The germline gives CDR1 LGHNT, CDR2 FRNRAP. There are 13 residues in the CDR3. The CDR3 DNA reads TGTGCTAGTTCCGCTGGGGTCCGGGACGAGCAGTACTTC. Its protein product is CASSAGVRDEQYF.

V and J are TRBV6-1 and TRBJ2-3; TRBD1 is a possible D gene (5 bases). This CDR3 has 13 residues. The V gene lost 6 bases and the J gene lost 1 base, with 8 bases spanning the gap. Germline CDR1 and CDR2: MNHNS and SASEGT. CDR3 residues: CASRRQRTDTQYF. The DNA for the CDR3 is TGTGCCAGCAGACGACAGCGCACAGATACGCAGTATTTT.

This clonotype showed up just a few times. The gene calls are TRBV7-6 and TRBJ2-7; 7 bases align to TRBD2. J gave up 3 bases and V 5 bases, and 10 bases lay outside the gene matches. This CDR3 region has 15 residues. The germline CDR1 and CDR2 sequences are SGHVS and FNYEAQ. CDR3 in amino acids: CASSEGLAGGYEQYF. The CDR3 region has the DNA TGTGCCAGCAGCGAGGGGTTAGCGGGCGGCTACGAGCAGTACTTC.

The V call is TRBV10-3, the J call TRBJ2-3, with TRBD2 matching over 8 bases. This CDR3 contains 21 residues. V was pared by 8 bases and J by 6 bases, with 31 bases of the junction left unmatched. In germline, CDR1 is ENHRY, CDR2 SYGVKD. CDR3 loop: CAISTTDPYSGGIGERDTQYF. The CDR3 DNA reads TGTGCCATCTCTACCACTGATCCGTACAGCGGGGGAATCGGGGAGCGGGATACGCAGTATTTT.

This chain uses TRBV6-2 or TRBV6-3 with TRBJ1-1; maybe TRBD1 (6 bases). The CDR3 is 16 amino acids. Trimming pared 0 bases from V and 4 bases from J, leaving 15 bases between. Germline V gene lookup returns CDR1 MNHEY and CDR2 SVGEGT. The chain's CDR3 is CASSYSGGLGSTEAFF. The DNA of the CDR3 is TGTGCCAGCAGTTACTCGGGGGGCTTAGGGAGCACTGAAGCTTTCTTT.

V usage is TRBV20-1 and J usage is TRBJ2-7, with D perhaps TRBD1 (6 bases). The CDR3 extends over 14 amino acids. V dropped 3 bases and J dropped 0 bases, with 12 bases sitting between them. Germline CDR1 DFQATT, CDR2 SNEGSKA (reference sequence). CDR3 protein: CSARDSFSSYEQYF. CDR3 in DNA: TGCAGTGCTAGGGACAGCTTCAGCTCCTACGAGCAGTACTTC.

The chain recombines TRBV6-5 with TRBJ1-5; tentatively, D is TRBD1 (5 bases). The CDR3 is 16 amino acids. The germline CDR1 and CDR2 sequences are MNHEY and SVGAGI. V was cut by 4 bases and J by 0 bases, with 13 bases left in between. CDR3 sequence (DNA): TGTGCCAGCAGTTCTTTAAGGGGCGGTAGCAATCAGCCCCAGCATTTT. Translation gives CASSSLRGGSNQPQHF.